This T cell receptor beta chain was sequenced during a study of chemoradiotherapy in HPV16-positive cancers. The overall study: Candidate HPV-specific T-cell clones and common TCR motifs came from functional assays in a couple of HPV16-positive patients. Study results and caveats: Functional assays defining HPV-specific T cells used only a couple of HPV16-positive patients.

As regards this clone: Its specificity is unknown.

Some clones are missing from TCRdb's copy, which holds only in-frame ones; the method was immunoSEQ multiplex PCR. The data contain about 4,000 clones, roughly 73% of them singletons. Repeated repertoire sampling spanned the course of chemoradiotherapy. This CDR3 contains 12 residues. Per the germline V gene, CDR1 is MDHEN and CDR2 is SYDVKM. The V and J ends lost 6 bases and 8 bases respectively, with 13 bases between them. Specimen collection occurred from a patient who underwent chemoradiotherapy. The receptor was derived from a human donor with HPV-associated anogenital cancer. The V and J genes are TRBV28 and TRBJ1-1, with D unresolved. CDR3 amino acids: CASSPLSTEAFF. DNA for the CDR3: TGTGCCAGCAGCCCTCTTTCTACCGAAGCTTTCTTT.